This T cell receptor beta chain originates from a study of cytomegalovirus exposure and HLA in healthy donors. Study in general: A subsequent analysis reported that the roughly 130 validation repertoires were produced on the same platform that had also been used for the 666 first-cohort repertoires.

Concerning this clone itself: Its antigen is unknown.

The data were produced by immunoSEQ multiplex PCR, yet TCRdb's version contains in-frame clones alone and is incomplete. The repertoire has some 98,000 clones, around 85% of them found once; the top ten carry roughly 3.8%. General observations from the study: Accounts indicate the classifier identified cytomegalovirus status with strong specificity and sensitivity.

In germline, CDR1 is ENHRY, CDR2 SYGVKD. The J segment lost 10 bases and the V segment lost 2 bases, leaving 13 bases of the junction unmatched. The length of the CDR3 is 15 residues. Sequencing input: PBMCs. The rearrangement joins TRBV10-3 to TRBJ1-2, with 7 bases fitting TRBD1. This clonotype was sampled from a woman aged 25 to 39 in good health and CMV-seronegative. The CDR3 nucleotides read TGTGCCATCAGTGAGCCCAAGCAGGGGGGACTGGTCTACACCTTC. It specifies CAISEPKQGGLVYTF.